A single sample is the source of the 7 T cell receptor beta chains below, sequenced in a study of cytotoxic CD8 clonotypes in ibrutinib-treated CLL. Profiled with immunoSEQ multiplex PCR; TCRdb holds only in-frame clones, not every one. In the table there are 76,000 or so clones, around four fifths of which are singletons. Sequences were derived from PBMCs, sampled after 24 months of ibrutinib treatment. Every receptor here comes from a human donor with chronic lymphocytic leukemia.

V gene TRBV20-1 combines with J gene TRBJ2-5; no clear D gene. Germline CDR1 and CDR2: DFQATT and SNEGSKA (reference sequence). V was shortened by 3 bases and J by 7 bases, with 9 bases between the two germline ends. This CDR3 spans 11 amino acids. As DNA, the CDR3 is TGCAGTGCTAGGGGCCCGGGGACCCAGTACTTC. Translated: CSARGPGTQYF.

The rearrangement links TRBV14 to TRBJ2-1, with 7 bases fitting TRBD2. J gave up 5 bases and V 2 bases, and 6 bases lay outside the gene matches. The germline gives CDR1 SGHDN, CDR2 FVKESK. This CDR3 is built from 15 residues. In nucleotides, the CDR3 is TGTGCCAGCAGCCAATACCGGGGGGAGCACAATGAGCAGTTCTTC. Its protein is CASSQYRGEHNEQFF.

V and J are TRBV5-1 and TRBJ2-5; D is uncertain. CDR1 and CDR2 from the germline V gene are SGHRS and YFSETQ. The CDR3 spans 15 residues. Trimming cost V 0 bases and J 3 bases, with 12 bases left between them. CDR3 in DNA: TGCGCCAGCAGCTTGGTTATTGCAGGAAAAGAGACCCAGTACTTC. Translating gives CASSLVIAGKETQYF. The full variable domain, in which reference TRBV5-1 and TRBJ2-5 provide the parts outside the CDR3, is KAGVTQTPRYLIKTRGQQVTLSCSPISGHRSVSWYQQTPGQGLQFLFEYFSETQRNKGNFPGRFSGRQFSNSRSEMNVSTLELGDSALYLCASSLVIAGKETQYFGPGTRLLVL.

The gene calls are TRBV28 and TRBJ1-1, with a possible D match to TRBD1 (5 bases). Deletions cut 5 bases from V and 2 bases from J, with 12 bases between. CDR1 MDHEN and CDR2 SYDVKM come from the germline V gene. This CDR3 spans 14 amino acids. CDR3 coding DNA: TGTGCCAGCAGTAATGTGGGGGGTAACACTGAAGCTTTCTTT. This codes for CASSNVGGNTEAFF.

The J gene is TRBJ2-2, the V gene TRBV11-1, with unresolved D. Germline-derived CDR1 and CDR2 are SGHAT and FQDESV (reference sequence). CDR3 length: 14 residues. Trimming removed 1 base from V and 1 base from J, with 4 bases in between. In DNA, the CDR3 is TGTGCCAGCAGCTTAGTGCGGAACACCGGGGAGCTGTTTTTT. It specifies CASSLVRNTGELFF.

The rearrangement links TRBV5-4 to TRBJ1-1; no clear D. V lost 3 bases to trimming and J lost 5 bases, with 8 bases between them. The germline V gene encodes CDR1 SGHNT and CDR2 YYREEE (reference sequence). The CDR3 runs 12 residues. For the CDR3, the DNA is TGTGCCAGCAGCTGGGTGGGGACTGAAGCTTTCTTT. It codes for CASSWVGTEAFF.

The chain is built from TRBV7-6 and TRBJ2-5; possible D gene TRBD2, 6 bases. The germline V gene has CDR1 SGHVS and CDR2 FNYEAQ. V gave up 1 base and J gave up 2 bases, with 8 bases separating them. This CDR3 has 14 residues. The CDR3 region is CASSLVGGQETQYF. CDR3 in DNA: TGTGCCAGCAGCTTAGTGGGGGGACAAGAGACCCAGTACTTC. Filled out from reference TRBV7-6 and TRBJ2-5, the complete variable domain reads GAGVSQSPRYKVTKRGQDVALRCDPISGHVSLYWYRQALGQGPEFLTYFNYEAQQDKSGLPNDRFSAERPEGSISTLTIQRTEQRDSAMYRCASSLVGGQETQYFGPGTRLLVL.